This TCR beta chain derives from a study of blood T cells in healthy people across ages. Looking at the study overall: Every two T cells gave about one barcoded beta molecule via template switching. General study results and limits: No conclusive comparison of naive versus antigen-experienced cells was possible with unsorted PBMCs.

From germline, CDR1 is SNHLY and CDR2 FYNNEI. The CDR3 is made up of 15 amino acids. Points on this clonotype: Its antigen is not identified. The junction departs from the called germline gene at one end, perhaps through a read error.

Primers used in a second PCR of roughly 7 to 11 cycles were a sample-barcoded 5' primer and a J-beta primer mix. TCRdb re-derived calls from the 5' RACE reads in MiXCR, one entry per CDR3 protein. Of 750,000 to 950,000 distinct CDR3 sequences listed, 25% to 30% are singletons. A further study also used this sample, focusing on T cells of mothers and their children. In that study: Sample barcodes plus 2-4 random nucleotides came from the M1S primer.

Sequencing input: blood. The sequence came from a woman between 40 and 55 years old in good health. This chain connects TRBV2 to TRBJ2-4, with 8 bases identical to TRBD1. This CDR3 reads CASSEIQGGKNIRYF. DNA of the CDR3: TGTGCCAGCAGTGAAATACAGGGGGGAAAAAACATTCGGTACTTC.